This T cell receptor beta chain was identified in a study of identical twins. This clonotype has only a few counts. Its specificity is unknown. The study's findings and limits: Conclusions came from cross-sectional statistical analysis, not from following the same donors. Clonotypes of the beta chain that were abundant in cord blood carried fewer insertions (memory repertoires showed none).

This CDR3 is built from 14 residues. Germline CDR1 and CDR2: DFQATT and SNEGSKA (reference sequence). With 7 bases clipped from V and 1 base from J, the junction kept 4 bases outside the gene matches. MiXCR, applied by TCRdb to the 5' RACE reads, yields one record per CDR3 protein. The data show some 730,000 distinct CDR3 sequences, roughly 18% seen once. This sample was shared with a second study, whose subject was T cells expressing NK-cell markers. That paper states: Several of the donors also had these clonotypes leading their CD3+CD56-NKG2C+ fraction.

The sequence came from a woman aged 18 to 35 in good health. The sequenced sample was PBMCs. The chain employs TRBV20-1 and TRBJ2-1; TRBD1 matches at 10 bases. The CDR3 sequence is CSGPGQGSYNEQFF. The CDR3, as DNA: TGCAGTGGACCGGGACAGGGGTCCTACAATGAGCAGTTCTTC.